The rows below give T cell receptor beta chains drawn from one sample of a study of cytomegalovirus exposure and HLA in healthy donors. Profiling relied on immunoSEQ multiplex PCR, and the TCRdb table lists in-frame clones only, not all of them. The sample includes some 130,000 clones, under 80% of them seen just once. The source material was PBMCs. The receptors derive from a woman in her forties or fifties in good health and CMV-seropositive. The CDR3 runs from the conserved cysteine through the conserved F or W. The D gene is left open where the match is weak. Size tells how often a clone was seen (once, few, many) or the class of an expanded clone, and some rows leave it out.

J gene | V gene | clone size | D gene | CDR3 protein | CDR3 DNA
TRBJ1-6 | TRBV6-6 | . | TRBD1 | CASSHTPGQGNSPLHF | TGTGCCAGCAGTCATACTCCGGGACAGGGTAATTCACCCCTCCACTTT
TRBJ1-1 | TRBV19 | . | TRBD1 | CASSGGGQENTEAFF | TGTGCCAGTAGCGGAGGGGGACAGGAGAACACTGAAGCTTTCTTT
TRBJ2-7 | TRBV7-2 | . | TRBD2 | CASSLDTSGGAYEQYF | TGTGCCAGCAGCTTAGACACTAGCGGGGGGGCGTACGAGCAGTACTTC
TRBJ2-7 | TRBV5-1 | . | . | CASSPGTFLGWDEQYF | TGCGCCAGCAGTCCGGGGACTTTTCTAGGCTGGGACGAGCAGTACTTC
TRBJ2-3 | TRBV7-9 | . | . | CASSSQRTGRADTQYF | TGTGCCAGCAGCTCCCAAAGGACAGGGAGGGCAGATACGCAGTATTTT
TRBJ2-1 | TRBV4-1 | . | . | CASSQAPGNSYNEQFF | TGCGCCAGCAGCCAGGCCCCGGGAAACTCCTACAATGAGCAGTTCTTC
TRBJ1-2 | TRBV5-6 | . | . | CASRAAGTGGYTF | TGTGCCAGCAGAGCCGCGGGTACGGGGGGCTACACCTTC
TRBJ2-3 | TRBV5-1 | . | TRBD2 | CASSLGLAGGDTQYF | TGCGCCAGCAGCTTGGGCCTAGCGGGCGGGGATACGCAGTATTTT
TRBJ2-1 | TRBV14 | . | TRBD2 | CASARGGTYNEQFF | TGTGCCAGCGCGCGCGGGGGGACTTACAATGAGCAGTTCTTC
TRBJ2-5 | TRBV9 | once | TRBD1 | CASSTRPGGLAETQYF | TGTGCCAGCAGCACAAGACCAGGGGGCTTGGCGGAGACCCAGTACTTC
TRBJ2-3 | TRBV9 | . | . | CASSSRWTADTQYF | TGTGCCAGCAGCTCACGCTGGACAGCCGATACGCAGTATTTT
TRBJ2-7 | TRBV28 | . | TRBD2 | CASSSYRLAGLREQYF | TGTGCCAGCAGCTCCTACCGACTAGCGGGGTTGCGCGAGCAGTACTTC
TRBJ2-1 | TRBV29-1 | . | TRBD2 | CSFRRTSEGEQFF | TGCAGCTTCCGTAGGACTAGCGAGGGTGAGCAGTTCTTC
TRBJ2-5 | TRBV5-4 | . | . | CASSLRGRGETQYF | TGTGCCAGCAGCTTGAGGGGGCGGGGAGAGACCCAGTACTTC
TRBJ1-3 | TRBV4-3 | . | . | CASSQDGRHTGNTIYF | TGCGCCAGCAGCCAAGATGGCAGGCACACTGGAAACACCATATATTTT
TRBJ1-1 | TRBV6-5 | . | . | CASSYSGRHTEAFF | TGTGCCAGCAGTTACTCGGGCAGACACACTGAAGCTTTCTTT
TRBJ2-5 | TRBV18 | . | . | CASSPAQRETQYF | TGTGCCAGCTCACCAGCACAACGAGAGACCCAGTACTTC
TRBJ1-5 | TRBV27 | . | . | CASSLRPGQPQHF | TGTGCCAGCAGCCTACGGCCGGGTCAGCCCCAGCATTTT
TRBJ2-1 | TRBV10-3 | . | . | CAISQGGSYNEQFF | TGTGCCATCAGTCAGGGGGGCTCCTACAATGAGCAGTTCTTC
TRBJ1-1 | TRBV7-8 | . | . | CASSLVNAGKNTEAFF | TGTGCCAGCAGCTTAGTTAACGCAGGGAAGAACACTGAAGCTTTCTTT
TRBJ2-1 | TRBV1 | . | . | CTSSQTGTLGNEQFF | TGCACCAGCAGCCAAACCGGGACTTTGGGGAATGAGCAGTTCTTC
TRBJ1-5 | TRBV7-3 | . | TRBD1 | CASSLTGQGNQPQHF | TGTGCCAGCAGCTTAACAGGACAGGGGAATCAGCCCCAGCATTTT
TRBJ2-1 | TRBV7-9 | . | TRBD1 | CASSGRDRYNEQFF | TGTGCCAGCAGCGGCCGGGACAGATACAATGAGCAGTTCTTC
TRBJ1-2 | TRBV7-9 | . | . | CASSLEAGALGYGYTF | TGTGCCAGCAGCTTAGAGGCAGGGGCGCTGGGCTATGGCTACACCTTC
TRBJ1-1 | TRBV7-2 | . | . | CASSFDRTTEAFF | TGTGCCAGCAGCTTCGACAGGACCACTGAAGCTTTCTTT
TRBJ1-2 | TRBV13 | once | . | CASAVWGGGYYGYTF | TGTGCCAGCGCGGTCTGGGGCGGGGGGTACTATGGCTACACCTTC
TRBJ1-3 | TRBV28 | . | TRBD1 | CASSPGGQASGNTIYF | TGTGCCAGCAGTCCAGGAGGACAGGCCTCTGGAAACACCATATATTTT
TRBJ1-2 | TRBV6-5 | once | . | CASRTPGARGGYTF | TGTGCCAGCAGAACCCCCGGGGCACGGGGGGGCTACACCTTC
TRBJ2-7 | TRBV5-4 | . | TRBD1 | CASSAALGTGVYEQYF | TGTGCCAGCAGCGCGGCCTTGGGGACAGGGGTTTACGAGCAGTACTTC
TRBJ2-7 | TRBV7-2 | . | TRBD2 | CASSLGLVYEQYF | TGTGCCAGCAGCCTGGGACTAGTATACGAGCAGTACTTC
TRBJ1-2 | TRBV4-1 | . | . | CASSRLQEGGRGYTF | TGCGCCAGCAGCCGCCTGCAGGAGGGGGGGCGAGGCTACACCTTC
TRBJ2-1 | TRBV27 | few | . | CASSSTGWYEQFF | TGTGCCAGCAGTTCTACAGGGTGGTATGAGCAGTTCTTC
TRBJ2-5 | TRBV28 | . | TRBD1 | CASSPRDRGIEETQYF | TGTGCCAGCAGTCCACGGGACAGGGGCATCGAAGAGACCCAGTACTTC
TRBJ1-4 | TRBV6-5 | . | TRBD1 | CASTAGTVGEKLFF | TGTGCCAGCACCGCCGGGACAGTAGGTGAAAAACTGTTTTTT
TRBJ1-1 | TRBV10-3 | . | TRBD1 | CAIAKTGKSDTEAFF | TGTGCCATTGCAAAGACAGGGAAGTCAGACACTGAAGCTTTCTTT
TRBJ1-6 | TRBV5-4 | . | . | CASSLVGGAGPPLHF | TGTGCCAGCAGCTTGGTGGGGGGGGCAGGGCCACCCCTCCACTTT
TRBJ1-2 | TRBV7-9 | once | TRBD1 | CASSPETGDGYTF | TGTGCCAGCAGCCCGGAGACAGGGGACGGCTACACCTTC
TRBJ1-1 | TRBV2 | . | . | CASIERRAEAFF | TGTGCCAGCATAGAGCGTCGGGCTGAAGCTTTCTTT
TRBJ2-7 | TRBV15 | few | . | CATSSAQQNYEQYF | TGTGCCACCAGCTCTGCACAGCAAAACTACGAGCAGTACTTC
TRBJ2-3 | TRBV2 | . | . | CASSLRGGSTDTQYF | TGTGCCAGCAGTTTGAGGGGAGGAAGCACAGATACGCAGTATTTT
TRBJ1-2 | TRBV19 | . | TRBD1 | CASTPGDRERIYGYTF | TGTGCCAGTACACCCGGAGACAGGGAAAGAATCTATGGCTACACCTTC
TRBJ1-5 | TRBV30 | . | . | CAWSSGLLAGQPQHF | TGTGCCTGGAGTAGCGGTCTCTTAGCGGGTCAGCCCCAGCATTTT
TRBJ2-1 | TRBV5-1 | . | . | CASSNLAELNEQFF | TGCGCCAGCAGCAATTTAGCGGAGCTTAATGAGCAGTTCTTC
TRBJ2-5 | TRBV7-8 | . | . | CASSLGQRLQETQYF | TGTGCCAGCAGCTTAGGGCAGCGGCTCCAAGAGACCCAGTACTTC
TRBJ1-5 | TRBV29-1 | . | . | CSVLTPNQPQHF | TGCAGCGTCTTAACACCGAATCAGCCCCAGCATTTT
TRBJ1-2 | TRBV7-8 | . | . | CASSSRLAHNYGYTF | TGTGCCAGCAGCTCCCGACTTGCCCATAACTATGGCTACACCTTC
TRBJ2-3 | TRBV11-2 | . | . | CASSLWGDGGDTQYF | TGTGCCAGCAGCTTATGGGGGGACGGGGGAGATACGCAGTATTTT
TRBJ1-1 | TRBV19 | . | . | CASSIDGSMNTEAFF | TGTGCCAGTAGTATCGATGGGAGTATGAACACTGAAGCTTTCTTT
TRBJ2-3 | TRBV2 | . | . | CASSELGQGLDTQYF | TGTGCCAGCAGTGAATTGGGGCAGGGGTTAGATACGCAGTATTTT
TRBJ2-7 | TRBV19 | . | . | CASKGDQSYEQYF | TGTGCCAGTAAGGGGGACCAATCCTACGAGCAGTACTTC
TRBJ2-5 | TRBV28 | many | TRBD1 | CASRLQGQETQYF | TGTGCCAGCAGATTACAGGGGCAAGAGACCCAGTACTTC
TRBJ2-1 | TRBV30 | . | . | CAWSARGLPYNEQFF | TGTGCCTGGAGTGCCCGGGGTCTACCCTACAATGAGCAGTTCTTC
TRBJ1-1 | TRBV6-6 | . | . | CASSYAGFTEAFF | TGTGCCAGCAGTTACGCGGGTTTCACTGAAGCTTTCTTT
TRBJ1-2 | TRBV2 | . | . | CASSVGGEDGYTF | TGTGCCAGCAGTGTAGGGGGTGAGGATGGCTACACCTTC